Detailed here is one T cell receptor beta chain. Its antigen remains unidentified. The germline gene is not matched at one end of the junction; a read error may be the cause. The source of the sample is a study of graft-versus-host responses after intestinal transplantation. The CDR3 length is 14 residues. Germline V lookup: CDR1 SGHAT, CDR2 FQNNGV. Assay: immunoSEQ multiplex PCR; the TCRdb copy retains only in-frame clones and omits some. The sample yields about 120,000 clones, roughly 91% seen once. The sequenced sample was unstimulated CD4+ T cells sorted from spleen or lymph node cells, obtained before intestinal transplant. The chain uses TRBV11-2 and TRBJ1-2, with D maybe TRBD1 (6 bases). This sequence originates from a human donor who received an intestinal transplant. The CDR3 region is CASSLEVGQTSYTF. The CDR3 coding sequence is TGTGCCAGCAGCCTAGAGGTGGGACAAACCAGCTACACCTTC.